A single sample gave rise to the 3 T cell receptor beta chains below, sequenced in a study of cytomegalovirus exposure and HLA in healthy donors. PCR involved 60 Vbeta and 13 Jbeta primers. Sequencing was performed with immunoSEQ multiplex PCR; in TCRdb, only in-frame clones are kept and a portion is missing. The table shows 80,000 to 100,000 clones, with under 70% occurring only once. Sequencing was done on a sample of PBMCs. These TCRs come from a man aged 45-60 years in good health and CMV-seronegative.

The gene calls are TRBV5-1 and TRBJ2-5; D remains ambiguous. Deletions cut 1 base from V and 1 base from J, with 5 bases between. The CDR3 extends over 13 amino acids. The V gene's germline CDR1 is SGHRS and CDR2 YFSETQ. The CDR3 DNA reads TGCGCCAGCAGCTTGTTAATCCAAGAGACCCAGTACTTC. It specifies CASSLLIQETQYF.

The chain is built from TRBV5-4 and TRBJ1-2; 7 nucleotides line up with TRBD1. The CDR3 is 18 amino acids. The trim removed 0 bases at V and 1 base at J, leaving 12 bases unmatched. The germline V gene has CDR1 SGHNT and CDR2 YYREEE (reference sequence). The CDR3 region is CASSLVGQSKESNYGYTF. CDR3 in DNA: TGTGCCAGCAGCTTGGTGGGACAGAGCAAGGAAAGTAACTATGGCTACACCTTC. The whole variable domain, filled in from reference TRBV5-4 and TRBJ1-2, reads ETGVTQSPTHLIKTRGQQVTLRCSSQSGHNTVSWYQQALGQGPQFIFQYYREEENGRGNFPPRFSGLQFPNYSSELNVNALELDDSALYLCASSLVGQSKESNYGYTFGSGTRLTVV.

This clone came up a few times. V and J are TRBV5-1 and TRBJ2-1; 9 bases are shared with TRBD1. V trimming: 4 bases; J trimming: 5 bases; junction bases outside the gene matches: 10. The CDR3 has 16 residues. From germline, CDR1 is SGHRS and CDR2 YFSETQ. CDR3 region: CASSEYPGTGNNEQFF. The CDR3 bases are TGCGCCAGCAGCGAATACCCCGGGACAGGGAACAATGAGCAGTTCTTC. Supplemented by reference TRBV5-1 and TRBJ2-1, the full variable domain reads KAGVTQTPRYLIKTRGQQVTLSCSPISGHRSVSWYQQTPGQGLQFLFEYFSETQRNKGNFPGRFSGRQFSNSRSEMNVSTLELGDSALYLCASSEYPGTGNNEQFFGPGTRLTVL.